This entry lists 18 T cell receptor beta chains sequenced from one sample in a study of CDR3 diversity in severe acne. Each CDR3 protein gets one entry after TCRdb re-called the PCR reads with MiXCR. The sample gives roughly 81,000 distinct CDR3 sequences, 45% to 55% of which show up once; about 9.4% is in the top ten. Sequencing was performed on blood. These TCRs come from a male donor in good health, serving as a control.

This sequence joins TRBV4-1 and TRBJ2-7; D uncertain. Trimming pared 3 bases from V and 7 bases from J, leaving 19 bases between. Per germline, CDR1 MGHRA and CDR2 YSYEKL. The CDR3 consists of 15 residues. The CDR3 spells CASSHGALRTREQYF. CDR3 DNA: TGCGCCAGCAGCCACGGCGCCCTTCGCACGAGGGAGCAGTACTTC.

This clonotype has at least ten counts. The chain is built from TRBV25-1 and TRBJ1-2; 9 nucleotides line up with TRBD1. The trim removed 7 bases at V and 6 bases at J, leaving 6 bases unmatched. This CDR3 has 13 amino acids. Germline loops: CDR1 MGHDK, CDR2 SYGVNS. CDR3 DNA: TGTGCCAGCACCACACAGGGGGCGGATGGCTACACCTTC. Translation gives CASTTQGADGYTF.

In this sample, this clonotype turned up once. The chain recombines TRBV2 with TRBJ1-4; D is uncertain. CDR3 length equals 14 residues. Trimming took 2 bases from V and 6 from J, leaving 10 bases between them. Per germline, CDR1 SNHLY and CDR2 FYNNEI. The CDR3 nucleotides read TGTGCCAGCAGTGAAAGCTTGAGTGATGAAAAACTGTTTTTT. Translation: CASSESLSDEKLFF.

This clonotype was seen repeatedly, ten times or more. J is TRBJ1-2 and V is TRBV7-3; 7 positions match TRBD1. The CDR3 sequence is 13 residues long. The germline gives CDR1 SGHTA, CDR2 FQGTGA. The V and J ends lost 5 bases and 3 bases, in that order; junction bases with no gene match: 3. CDR3 residues: CASSPDRDYGYTF. The CDR3 nucleotides are TGTGCCAGCAGCCCCGACAGGGACTATGGCTACACCTTC.

This sequence joins TRBV6-2 or TRBV6-3 and TRBJ2-7; 13 bases map to TRBD2. Per the germline V gene, CDR1 is MNHEY and CDR2 is SVGEGT. This CDR3 has 14 amino acids. After removal of 6 bases from V and 5 bases from J, the junction contained 4 bases not matched to a gene. CDR3 residues: CASRGTSGVHEQYF. In DNA form, the CDR3 reads TGTGCCAGCAGGGGGACTAGCGGGGTCCACGAGCAGTACTTC.

The table lists this clonotype with a few counts. This rearrangement joins TRBV10-3 to TRBJ1-2; no clear D. Between the trimmed V and J ends, which lost 2 bases and 1 base, there was a span of 8 bases. The CDR3 has 14 amino acids. Germline CDR1 ENHRY, CDR2 SYGVKD. The CDR3 nucleotides read TGTGCCATCAGTGAGATGATTAATAACTATGGCTACACCTTC. The encoded protein is CAISEMINNYGYTF.

This chain uses TRBV29-1 with TRBJ1-2, with a possible D match to TRBD1 (6 bases). V gave up 3 bases and J gave up 7 bases, with 12 bases separating them. Per germline, CDR1 SQVTM and CDR2 ANQGSEA. The CDR3 runs to 12 residues. The CDR3 DNA follows: TGCAGCGTTGATTCGGGGGCGGCTGGCTACACCTTC. Amino acid sequence: CSVDSGAAGYTF.

This clonotype was counted a few times. The rearrangement joins TRBV27 to TRBJ2-2, with TRBD1 identical over 10 bases. Germline CDR1 and CDR2: MNHEY and SMNVEV (reference sequence). The CDR3 extends over 16 amino acids. Trimming at V came to 5 bases and at J to 7 bases, leaving 10 bases not matched to a gene. CDR3 DNA: TGTGCCAGCAGTCCAGGGACAGGGGCCTACGTCGGGGAGCTGTTTTTT. It specifies CASSPGTGAYVGELFF.

The chain combines TRBV7-3 with TRBJ2-7, with 10 bases identical to TRBD2. CDR3 length equals 18 residues. V gave up 4 bases and J gave up 3 bases; unmatched junction bases: 15. CDR1 is SGHTA, CDR2 FQGTGA, per germline. The CDR3 reads CASSSPDWTSGSLYEQYF. In DNA form, the CDR3 reads TGTGCCAGCAGCTCACCAGACTGGACTAGCGGATCTCTCTACGAGCAGTACTTC.

This chain links TRBV19 with TRBJ2-7, with 10 bases that match TRBD2. This CDR3 is built from 21 residues. Germline V gene lookup returns CDR1 LNHDA and CDR2 SQIVND (reference sequence). V lost 1 base and J lost 2; bases outside the gene matches: 20. The CDR3 coding sequence is TGTGCCAGTAGTATAGTTTACTTCAATCTTTCCGGGACTAGCGACCCCTACGAGCAGTACTTC. Its translation is CASSIVYFNLSGTSDPYEQYF.

The V and J genes are TRBV25-1 and TRBJ2-5; tentatively, D is TRBD1 (6 bases). V was trimmed by 6 bases and J by 5 bases, leaving 16 bases between them. There are 14 residues in the CDR3. Germline V lookup: CDR1 MGHDK, CDR2 SYGVNS. Here the CDR3 reads CASSTGGQWETQYF. The CDR3 DNA sequence: TGTGCCAGCAGCACCGGTGGACAGTGGGAGACCCAGTACTTC.

CDR3 bases: TGTGCCAGCAGTGGGCGGGGATCGACCACTGAAGCTTTCTTT. Encoded protein: CASSGRGSTTEAFF. The chain employs TRBV12-3 or TRBV12-4 and TRBJ1-1, with D uncertain. The CDR3 is 14 residues long. V lost 5 bases and J 4 bases, leaving 14 bases between the germline ends.

The chain has TRBV29-1 and TRBJ2-1; 8 positions match TRBD2. This CDR3 is 14 amino acids long. The germline V gene has CDR1 SQVTM and CDR2 ANQGSEA. CDR3 nucleotides: TGCAGTGCTAGAGTAAGCGGGAGTTCGGATGAGCAGTTCTTC. This sequence encodes CSARVSGSSDEQFF.

This clonotype was counted a few times. V gene TRBV28 combines with J gene TRBJ1-6, with D unresolved. The germline V and J ends were trimmed by 4 bases and 9 bases, with 13 bases remaining between them. Germline CDR1 and CDR2: MDHEN and SYDVKM. The length of the CDR3 is 14 residues. CDR3 protein: CASSYEGVGSPLHF. The DNA for the CDR3 is TGTGCCAGCAGTTACGAGGGAGTGGGTTCACCCCTCCACTTT.

This clonotype was counted between two and nine times. J is TRBJ2-7 and V is TRBV20-1; 11 nucleotides line up with TRBD2. This CDR3 region has 15 residues. Trimming at V came to 6 bases and at J to 4 bases, leaving 11 bases not matched to a gene. Germline lookup yields CDR1 DFQATT and CDR2 SNEGSKA (reference sequence). The CDR3 bases are TGCAGTGCCCCAGGAACTAGCGGGAGTTGGTACGAGCAGTACTTC. Translated, it gives CSAPGTSGSWYEQYF.

Concerning this clonotype: A read error may produce the germline difference seen at one junction end. The J gene is TRBJ1-2, the V gene TRBV29-1; D is unclear. Germline V gene sequence: CDR1 SQVTM, CDR2 ANQGSEA. The CDR3 is 11 amino acids. The DNA of the CDR3 is TGCAGCGTTATACAGATCTATGGCTACGCCTTC. Translating gives CSVIQIYGYAF.

This clonotype was counted between two and nine times. The rearrangement links TRBV29-1 to TRBJ2-7; the D is unclear. Germline V gene lookup returns CDR1 SQVTM and CDR2 ANQGSEA. Between the trimmed V and J ends, which lost 4 bases and 6 bases, there was a span of 4 bases. This CDR3 contains 9 residues. CDR3 coding DNA: TGCAGCGTTGGTCCCGAGCAGTACTTC. Encoded protein: CSVGPEQYF.

This clonotype was picked up a small number of times. This chain connects TRBV24-1 to TRBJ1-5; possible D gene TRBD1, 6 bases. The CDR3 is 14 residues long. Germline V lookup: CDR1 KGHDR, CDR2 SFDVKD. V lost 0 bases, J lost 7 bases, and 9 bases lay in between. DNA for the CDR3: TGTGCCACCAGTGATTTGAGGGGGGCCCAGCCCCAGCATTTT. Translating gives CATSDLRGAQPQHF.